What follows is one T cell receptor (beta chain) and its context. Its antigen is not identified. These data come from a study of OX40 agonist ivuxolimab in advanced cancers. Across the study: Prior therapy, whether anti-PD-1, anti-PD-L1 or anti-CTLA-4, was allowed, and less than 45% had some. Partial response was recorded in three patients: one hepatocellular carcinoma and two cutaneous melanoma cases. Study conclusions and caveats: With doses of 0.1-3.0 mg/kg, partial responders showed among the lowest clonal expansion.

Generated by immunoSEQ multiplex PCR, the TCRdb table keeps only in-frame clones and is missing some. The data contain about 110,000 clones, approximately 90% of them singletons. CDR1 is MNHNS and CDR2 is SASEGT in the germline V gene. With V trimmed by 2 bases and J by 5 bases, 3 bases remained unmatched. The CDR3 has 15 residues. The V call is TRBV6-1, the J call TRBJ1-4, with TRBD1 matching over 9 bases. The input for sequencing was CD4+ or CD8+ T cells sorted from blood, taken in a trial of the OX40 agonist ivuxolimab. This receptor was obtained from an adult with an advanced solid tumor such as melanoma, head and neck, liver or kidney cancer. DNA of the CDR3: TGTGCCAGCAGTGAAAGTGACAGGGGGAATGAAAAACTGTTTTTT. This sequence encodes CASSESDRGNEKLFF.